Each of the 10 T cell receptor beta chains below was sequenced from the same sample in a study of blood T cells in healthy people across ages. Alongside a J-beta primer mix, a sample-barcoded 5' primer served in a second PCR lasting roughly 6 to 11 cycles. TCRdb re-called the 5' RACE reads with MiXCR, one entry per CDR3 protein. Of around 780,000 distinct CDR3 sequences in the sample, roughly three fifths are singletons; the top ten hold roughly 26%. The sample comprised blood. The receptor set was obtained from a man aged 40-50 years in good health.

The V gene is TRBV12-3 or TRBV12-4, the J gene TRBJ2-7; D unclear. The CDR3 consists of 13 residues. Between the trimmed V and J ends, which lost 5 bases and 2 bases, there was a span of 10 bases. CDR3 protein: CASSGRTAYEQYF. The CDR3 DNA reads TGTGCCAGCAGTGGACGGACCGCCTACGAGCAGTACTTC.

The rearrangement joins TRBV5-1 to TRBJ1-1; maybe TRBD1 (6 bases). The CDR3 consists of 16 residues. Germline V CDR1 and CDR2: SGHRS, YFSETQ. The V end lost 4 bases, the J end lost 0 bases, and 16 bases lay between the germline ends. CDR3: CASSTGTPNMNTEAFF. In DNA, the CDR3 is TGCGCCAGCAGCACGGGGACACCCAACATGAACACTGAAGCTTTCTTT.

The chain employs TRBV11-2 and TRBJ2-1, with 9 bases lining up with TRBD2. CDR1 and CDR2 from the germline V gene are SGHAT and FQNNGV. The ends lost 8 bases at V and 6 bases at J; junction bases unmatched: 14. The CDR3 runs to 16 residues. The CDR3 region has the DNA TGTGCCAGCGCAAGGGGCAGGGCGGGGGGGCCCAATGAGCAGTTCTTC. This translates into CASARGRAGGPNEQFF.

The chain uses TRBV5-1 and TRBJ2-1, with D maybe TRBD1 (5 bases). The DNA end lines up better with TRBJ2-7; the J call may be wrong. This CDR3 has 19 residues. CDR1 is SGHRS, CDR2 YFSETQ, per germline. In DNA, the CDR3 is TGCGCCAGCTCCAGGGTGGGCCAGTCGCTCGGAAGCTCCTACAATGAGCAGTACTTC. Protein: CASSRVGQSLGSSYNEQYF.

Turning to this clonotype: Possible read error: a much larger clone is one base away. The chain couples TRBV7-2 to TRBJ1-6, with TRBD1 matching 7 bases. Germline CDR1 is SGHTA and CDR2 is FQGNSA. The CDR3 has 17 residues. The CDR3 nucleotides are TGTGCCAGCAGTCGAGCAATGCCGGGACAGATAAATTCAACCCTCCACTTT. Its protein is CASSRAMPGQINSTLHF.

This rearrangement joins TRBV5-1 to TRBJ1-2; 8 nucleotides agree with TRBD1. The germline V gene has CDR1 SGHRS and CDR2 YFSETQ. The CDR3 is 16 amino acids. The J segment lost 8 bases and the V segment lost 4 bases, leaving 16 bases of the junction unmatched. The CDR3 DNA sequence: TGCGCCAGCAGCCCCACCGGCGGGACAGGCGGAGCGGGCTACACCTTC. Protein sequence: CASSPTGGTGGAGYTF.

This clonotype was counted a few times. The gene calls are TRBV12-3 or TRBV12-4 and TRBJ2-7; 9 bases agree with TRBD1. The length of the CDR3 is 14 residues. The trim removed 5 bases at V and 6 bases at J, leaving 8 bases unmatched. In DNA, the CDR3 is TGTGCCAGCAGTCAGGACAGGGGTTGGAGCGAGCAGTACTTC. Protein sequence: CASSQDRGWSEQYF.

This clonotype was observed a handful of times. This chain joins TRBV29-1 and TRBJ2-1; unclear D gene. The V end lost 3 bases, the J end lost 6 bases, and 6 bases lay between the germline ends. The CDR3 loop spans 11 amino acids. Germline CDR1 reads SQVTM; CDR2 reads ANQGSEA. Here the CDR3 DNA reads TGCAGCGTTGATGGTGCCAATGAGCAGTTCTTC. It specifies CSVDGANEQFF.

The V gene is TRBV7-3, the J gene TRBJ2-5; 10 nucleotides align to TRBD1. In germline, CDR1 is SGHTA, CDR2 FQGTGA. Germline trimming cut 5 bases from V and 3 bases from J; bases unmatched to any gene: 3. The length of the CDR3 is 14 residues. The chain's CDR3 is CASSRGTGEETQYF. As DNA, the CDR3 is TGTGCCAGCAGCCGAGGGACAGGGGAAGAGACCCAGTACTTC.

The J gene is TRBJ1-5, the V gene TRBV7-8; D is perhaps TRBD1 (5 bases). The CDR3 is made up of 15 amino acids. Between the trimmed V and J ends, which lost 7 bases and 3 bases, there was a span of 16 bases. Germline V gives CDR1 SGHVS, CDR2 FQNEAQ. The DNA of the CDR3 is TGTGCCAGCACCACGGGGCGGGTCCCCAATCAGCCCCAGCATTTT. Translating it yields CASTTGRVPNQPQHF.